This T cell receptor (beta chain) came from a study of shared clonotypes between healthy human individuals. Here immunoSEQ multiplex PCR was the method, and the copy in TCRdb shows in-frame clones only, minus some. The sample lists around 2,000,000 clones; 95% were seen once. Between the trimmed V and J ends, which lost 8 bases and 6 bases, there was a span of 13 bases. Germline CDR1 is SQVTM and CDR2 is ANQGSEA. The CDR3 is 11 residues long. The J gene is TRBJ1-2, the V gene TRBV29-1; possibly TRBD1 for D (5 bases). The sequence derives from a man between 18 and 35 years old in good health. Sequencing input: naive CD4+ T cells sorted from blood. Noted subset: CD45RA+ positively selected. The CDR3 coding sequence is TGCAGCCCCACGGGGGAGGATGGCTACACCTTC. This gives the protein CSPTGEDGYTF.